These T cell receptor beta chains were read from a single sample in a study of T cells in Graves' hyperthyroidism and ophthalmopathy. TCRdb ran MiXCR on the multiplex PCR reads and lists one entry per CDR3 protein. The data show roughly 200,000 distinct CDR3 sequences, approximately 16% seen once. Sequences were obtained from blood. The receptors were gathered from a middle-aged man with Graves' hyperthyroidism. Both conserved end residues are part of each CDR3. Fields, in order: J gene, D gene, V gene, clone size, CDR3 DNA, CDR3 protein. D genes are given only for firm matches. Clone size appears in some rows only: once, few, many, or a class for an expanded clone.

j_gene: TRBJ2-5
d_gene: TRBD1
v_gene: TRBV12-3/TRBV12-4
abundance: many
CDR3nt: TGTGCCAGCAGTGCCTCGGACAGGGAAGAGACCCAGTACTTC
CDR3aa: CASSASDREETQYF

j_gene: TRBJ1-2
d_gene: NA
v_gene: TRBV20-1
abundance: few
CDR3nt: TGCAGTGCCCGAAGTACCCGGGACCTCTATGGCTACACCTTC
CDR3aa: CSARSTRDLYGYTF

j_gene: TRBJ1-2
d_gene: NA
v_gene: TRBV6-1
abundance: many
CDR3nt: TGTGCCAGCAGTGACAACAGTATGGGCTACACCTTC
CDR3aa: CASSDNSMGYTF

j_gene: TRBJ2-1
d_gene: TRBD1
v_gene: TRBV29-1
abundance: NA
CDR3nt: TGCAGCGTTGATAGGGACAGTAATGAGCAGTTCTTC
CDR3aa: CSVDRDSNEQFF

j_gene: TRBJ1-2
d_gene: NA
v_gene: TRBV20-1
abundance: many
CDR3nt: TGCAGTGCTAGGAGGGGGGGGGGCTATGGCTACACCTTC
CDR3aa: CSARRGGGYGYTF

j_gene: TRBJ2-1
d_gene: NA
v_gene: TRBV3-1
abundance: many
CDR3nt: TGTGCCAGCAGCCTCCGGGGGTCAAACACCCCCCAGTTCTTC
CDR3aa: CASSLRGSNTPQFF

j_gene: TRBJ1-5
d_gene: NA
v_gene: TRBV5-1
abundance: many
CDR3nt: TGCGCCAGCAGCTTGTCGGCCCTCGGGGATTATAGCAATCAGCCCCAGCATTTT
CDR3aa: CASSLSALGDYSNQPQHF

j_gene: TRBJ2-1
d_gene: TRBD2
v_gene: TRBV11-2
abundance: many
CDR3nt: TGTGCCAGCAGCTTCAGGACTAGCGGGTGGGGGAATGAGCAGTTCTTC
CDR3aa: CASSFRTSGWGNEQFF

j_gene: TRBJ2-3
d_gene: NA
v_gene: TRBV5-1
abundance: few
CDR3nt: TGCGCCAGCTATCTGGGGATCACAGATACGCAGTATTTT
CDR3aa: CASYLGITDTQYF

j_gene: TRBJ2-1
d_gene: NA
v_gene: TRBV28
abundance: NA
CDR3nt: TGTGCCAGCAGTTTATTCAGTATCTACCACTACAATGAGCAGTTCTTC
CDR3aa: CASSLFSIYHYNEQFF

j_gene: TRBJ2-1
d_gene: TRBD2
v_gene: TRBV15
abundance: few
CDR3nt: TGTGCCACCAGCAGAGACGTCGGGGGGGGCAATGAGCAGTTCTTC
CDR3aa: CATSRDVGGGNEQFF

j_gene: TRBJ1-5
d_gene: NA
v_gene: TRBV12-3/TRBV12-4
abundance: many
CDR3nt: TGTGCCAGCAGTTTTCAGGAGACCAACAATCAGCCCCAGCATTTT
CDR3aa: CASSFQETNNQPQHF

j_gene: TRBJ2-3
d_gene: NA
v_gene: TRBV5-4
abundance: few
CDR3nt: TGTGCCAGCAGCGAAGGGACCTTCCTGACCACAGATACGCAGTATTTT
CDR3aa: CASSEGTFLTTDTQYF

j_gene: TRBJ2-7
d_gene: NA
v_gene: TRBV7-6
abundance: many
CDR3nt: TGTGCCAGCAGCTTAGAAGTGGGGGCCTACGAGCAGTACTTC
CDR3aa: CASSLEVGAYEQYF

j_gene: TRBJ2-7
d_gene: TRBD1
v_gene: TRBV3-1
abundance: many
CDR3nt: TGTGCCAGCAGCCACGATGGGACAGGGTTTACCTACGAGCAGTACTTC
CDR3aa: CASSHDGTGFTYEQYF

j_gene: TRBJ1-6
d_gene: NA
v_gene: TRBV7-8
abundance: NA
CDR3nt: TGTGCCAGCTCAAGGTCCCTAGGTTCACCCCTCCACTTT
CDR3aa: CASSRSLGSPLHF

j_gene: TRBJ1-4
d_gene: TRBD1
v_gene: TRBV4-2
abundance: few
CDR3nt: TGTGCCAGCAGCCTCCCCCGGACAGGGGGCCCTGAAAAACTGTTTTTT
CDR3aa: CASSLPRTGGPEKLFF

j_gene: TRBJ2-3
d_gene: NA
v_gene: TRBV7-2
abundance: many
CDR3nt: TGTGCCAGCAGCTTAGGCACCACAGATACGCAGTATTTT
CDR3aa: CASSLGTTDTQYF

j_gene: TRBJ2-5
d_gene: NA
v_gene: TRBV5-1
abundance: many
CDR3nt: TGCGCCAGCAGCTTGGTTCCAGGGAGTGAGACCCAGTACTTC
CDR3aa: CASSLVPGSETQYF

j_gene: TRBJ1-1
d_gene: TRBD1
v_gene: TRBV5-6
abundance: many
CDR3nt: TGTGCCAGCAGCTTGGAATTCAGGGGGAGGAACACTGAAGCTTTCTTT
CDR3aa: CASSLEFRGRNTEAFF

j_gene: TRBJ2-1
d_gene: TRBD1
v_gene: TRBV11-2
abundance: NA
CDR3nt: TGTGCCAGCAGCTTAGTGGGGGACAGCTCCTACAATGAGCAGTTCTTC
CDR3aa: CASSLVGDSSYNEQFF

j_gene: TRBJ1-2
d_gene: TRBD1
v_gene: TRBV9
abundance: many
CDR3nt: TGTGCCAGCAGCCCCAGACAGGGCCTGGCTGGCTACACCTTC
CDR3aa: CASSPRQGLAGYTF

j_gene: TRBJ2-2
d_gene: NA
v_gene: TRBV6-2/TRBV6-3
abundance: many
CDR3nt: TGTGCCAGCAGTTACGCGGTTGGCACCGGGGAGCTGTTTTTT
CDR3aa: CASSYAVGTGELFF

j_gene: TRBJ2-2
d_gene: TRBD2
v_gene: TRBV6-2/TRBV6-3
abundance: few
CDR3nt: TGTGCCAGCAGTCGGGGGGGCAGCACCGGGGAGCTGTTTTTT
CDR3aa: CASSRGGSTGELFF

j_gene: TRBJ1-2
d_gene: TRBD1
v_gene: TRBV18
abundance: NA
CDR3nt: TGTGCCAGCTCTTCAGAGACCGGGACAGGCGGCTACACCTTC
CDR3aa: CASSSETGTGGYTF

j_gene: TRBJ1-1
d_gene: NA
v_gene: TRBV7-9
abundance: many
CDR3nt: TGTGCCAGCAGCTCCAAGCGGGACACTGAAGCTTTCTTT
CDR3aa: CASSSKRDTEAFF

j_gene: TRBJ2-7
d_gene: NA
v_gene: TRBV7-6
abundance: many
CDR3nt: TGTGCCAGCAGCCCCCCCACAGGGCAGTACGAGCAGTACTTC
CDR3aa: CASSPPTGQYEQYF

j_gene: TRBJ2-5
d_gene: NA
v_gene: TRBV20-1
abundance: many
CDR3nt: TGCAGTGCTGGGGACATTATTGGGGAGACCCAGTACTTC
CDR3aa: CSAGDIIGETQYF

j_gene: TRBJ2-5
d_gene: NA
v_gene: TRBV9
abundance: NA
CDR3nt: TGTGCCAGCAGCCCAACCGCGGGGATACAAGAGACCCAGTACTTC
CDR3aa: CASSPTAGIQETQYF

j_gene: TRBJ2-3
d_gene: NA
v_gene: TRBV7-2
abundance: many
CDR3nt: TGTGCCAGCAGCTTTAGGGCCGGGACAAGTACAGATACGCAGTATTTT
CDR3aa: CASSFRAGTSTDTQYF

j_gene: TRBJ2-3
d_gene: NA
v_gene: TRBV20-1
abundance: many
CDR3nt: TGCAGTGCTAGTTCGCCAGATACGCAGTATTTT
CDR3aa: CSASSPDTQYF

j_gene: TRBJ1-4
d_gene: NA
v_gene: TRBV19
abundance: few
CDR3nt: TGTGCCAGTAGTGCCCTTGGCACAGGGCTCTCGAATGAAAAACTGTTTTTT
CDR3aa: CASSALGTGLSNEKLFF

j_gene: TRBJ1-4
d_gene: NA
v_gene: TRBV7-2
abundance: many
CDR3nt: TGTGCCAGCAAGGGTCGGAGGGGTAATGAAAAACTGTTTTTT
CDR3aa: CASKGRRGNEKLFF

j_gene: TRBJ2-7
d_gene: TRBD2
v_gene: TRBV10-1
abundance: many
CDR3nt: TGCGCCAGCAGCGACGGGACTAGCGGGGCCTACGAGCAGTACTTC
CDR3aa: CASSDGTSGAYEQYF

j_gene: TRBJ2-7
d_gene: TRBD1
v_gene: TRBV7-2
abundance: many
CDR3nt: TGTGCCAGCAGCGCCCGGGACAGGGTCTACGAGCAGTACTTC
CDR3aa: CASSARDRVYEQYF

j_gene: TRBJ1-1
d_gene: NA
v_gene: TRBV3-1
abundance: NA
CDR3nt: TGTGCCAGCAGCCAAGGCAGGGAAGCTGAAGCTTTCTTT
CDR3aa: CASSQGREAEAFF

j_gene: TRBJ2-7
d_gene: TRBD1
v_gene: TRBV2
abundance: many
CDR3nt: TGTGCCGCCACCTCCCGGGACAGGGGGCTTGAGCAGTACTTC
CDR3aa: CAATSRDRGLEQYF

j_gene: TRBJ2-1
d_gene: NA
v_gene: TRBV3-1
abundance: many
CDR3nt: TGTGCCAGCAGCCACAGACTCTACGATGAGCAGTTCTTC
CDR3aa: CASSHRLYDEQFF

j_gene: TRBJ2-3
d_gene: TRBD1
v_gene: TRBV20-1
abundance: NA
CDR3nt: TGCAGTGCTAGCAAGGGGGCAGGCCTCACAGATACGCAGTATTTT
CDR3aa: CSASKGAGLTDTQYF

j_gene: TRBJ2-3
d_gene: TRBD2
v_gene: TRBV27
abundance: many
CDR3nt: TGTGCCAGCGGATTTCTCAGCGGGACTAGCGGGGTGTATACGCAGTATTTT
CDR3aa: CASGFLSGTSGVYTQYF

j_gene: TRBJ2-1
d_gene: NA
v_gene: TRBV9
abundance: many
CDR3nt: TGTGCCAGCAGCGTAAGCCCCGCGGGTGACAATGAGCAGTTCTTC
CDR3aa: CASSVSPAGDNEQFF

j_gene: TRBJ1-1
d_gene: NA
v_gene: TRBV10-3
abundance: NA
CDR3nt: TGTGCCATCAGTGGGGGGGACACTGAAGCTTTCTTT
CDR3aa: CAISGGDTEAFF

j_gene: TRBJ2-2
d_gene: TRBD2
v_gene: TRBV12-3/TRBV12-4
abundance: NA
CDR3nt: TGTGCCAGCAGGCCTTCTAGCGGGAGAGCCGGGGAGCTGTTTTTT
CDR3aa: CASRPSSGRAGELFF

j_gene: TRBJ2-5
d_gene: NA
v_gene: TRBV7-3
abundance: many
CDR3nt: TGTGCCAGCAGCGCCGGAGAGACCCAGTACTTC
CDR3aa: CASSAGETQYF

j_gene: TRBJ1-1
d_gene: TRBD1
v_gene: TRBV6-2/TRBV6-3
abundance: many
CDR3nt: TGTGCCAGCAGTCGACAGGGTTGGACTGAAGCTTTCTTT
CDR3aa: CASSRQGWTEAFF

j_gene: TRBJ1-2
d_gene: NA
v_gene: TRBV5-1
abundance: few
CDR3nt: TGCGCCGGCAGCCACGAGGACCGCGGTGGCTACACCTTC
CDR3aa: CAGSHEDRGGYTF

j_gene: TRBJ1-1
d_gene: NA
v_gene: TRBV30
abundance: NA
CDR3nt: TGTGCCTGGAGTTACGGGGGGAACACTGAAGCTTTCTTT
CDR3aa: CAWSYGGNTEAFF

j_gene: TRBJ2-2
d_gene: NA
v_gene: TRBV5-1
abundance: NA
CDR3nt: TGCGCCAGCAGCTTTCGGAGGGTCGCGTCGAACACCGGGGAGCTGTTTTTT
CDR3aa: CASSFRRVASNTGELFF

j_gene: TRBJ2-5
d_gene: NA
v_gene: TRBV7-9
abundance: many
CDR3nt: TGTGCCAGCAGCTTTAAAGAGACCCAGTACTTC
CDR3aa: CASSFKETQYF

j_gene: TRBJ2-5
d_gene: NA
v_gene: TRBV20-1
abundance: few
CDR3nt: TGCAGTGCTAGTCTTGCGGGGAAAGAGGCCCAGTACTTC
CDR3aa: CSASLAGKEAQYF

j_gene: TRBJ2-2
d_gene: NA
v_gene: TRBV29-1
abundance: few
CDR3nt: TGCAGCGCAAAGGCCGGCAGGGAGAACACCGGGGAGCTGTTTTTT
CDR3aa: CSAKAGRENTGELFF

j_gene: TRBJ1-1
d_gene: NA
v_gene: TRBV28
abundance: many
CDR3nt: TGTGCCAGCAGTTTACGGGTTATTGGGAACACTGAAGCTTTCTTT
CDR3aa: CASSLRVIGNTEAFF

j_gene: TRBJ1-2
d_gene: NA
v_gene: TRBV14
abundance: many
CDR3nt: TGTGCCAGCAGCCAAGTCGCGAGGGCTGGAGGCTACACCTTC
CDR3aa: CASSQVARAGGYTF